The T cell receptor beta chain under discussion was sequenced for a study of a mutant IDH1 vaccine in newly diagnosed glioma. For the study at large: Patients were started on vaccination 4-6 weeks after radiotherapy alone, or with temozolomide cycles. Treated patients showed a male proportion of approximately 60%, a female proportion of about 40%, and a mean age of roughly 40 years. Prior therapy was radiotherapy, temozolomide, or both; most received both.

CDR3 length equals 12 residues. V was clipped by 5 bases and J by 1 base, with 9 bases between them. Per the germline V gene, CDR1 is SQVTM and CDR2 is ANQGSEA. On this clone: The antigen is unknown.

This table comes from immunoSEQ multiplex PCR, and its TCRdb copy is limited to in-frame clones, with some not included. In the table there are roughly 22,000 clones, roughly 80% of which are singletons. Time point meaning: week 47, end of study. Each dose of the vaccine consisted of 300 ug of mutant IDH1 20-mer peptide, with topical imiquimod. Astrocytomas found in donors were new, WHO grade 3 or 4, IDH1-mutant and ATRX-lost. The gene calls are TRBV29-1 and TRBJ2-7; D is unclear. The sequencing used PBMCs, collected from a glioma patient whose treatment included an IDH1 peptide vaccine. This sequence was found in a man aged 40-55 years with glioma. Some clones in this sample may be carry-over from other donors' samples. The DNA for the CDR3 is TGCAGCGTTCTGACGGATTCCTACGAGCAGTACTTC. Protein: CSVLTDSYEQYF.